A selection of T cell receptor beta chains follows, all from one sample in a study of memory CD4+ T cells and cytomegalovirus serostatus. Here immunoSEQ multiplex PCR was the method, and the copy in TCRdb shows in-frame clones only, minus some. The sample comprises roughly 50,000 clones, approximately 77% of which are singletons, and about 0.5% rests with the top ten. Sequencing input: memory CD4+ T cells from blood. All receptors derive from an adult in good health and CMV-seronegative. Some clones in this sample may be carry-over from other donors' samples. CDR3s include the opening cysteine and the closing phenylalanine or tryptophan. Fields, in order: CDR3 length, J gene, V gene, clone size, D gene, CDR3 DNA, CDR3 protein. The D gene is left open where the match is weak. Rows give clone size only sometimes, using once, few, many, or a class for an expanded clone.

CDR3 length: 14
J gene: TRBJ2-3
V gene: TRBV7-2
clone size: .
D gene: .
CDR3 DNA: TGTGCCAGCAGCTTAGGGGGGAGCGCAGATACGCAGTATTTT
CDR3 protein: CASSLGGSADTQYF

CDR3 length: 15
J gene: TRBJ1-2
V gene: TRBV5-6
clone size: once
D gene: .
CDR3 DNA: TGTGCCAGCAGCTCCCTCTGGGCAGGCCAACGTGGCTACACCTTC
CDR3 protein: CASSSLWAGQRGYTF

CDR3 length: 16
J gene: TRBJ2-4
V gene: TRBV6-6
clone size: .
D gene: TRBD1
CDR3 DNA: TGTGCCAGCAGTTCGGGACAGCAATTAGCCAAAAACATTCAGTACTTC
CDR3 protein: CASSSGQQLAKNIQYF

CDR3 length: 14
J gene: TRBJ2-2
V gene: TRBV29-1
clone size: .
D gene: .
CDR3 DNA: TGCAGCGTCCCGAAACAGACTATGACCGGGGAGCTGTTTTTT
CDR3 protein: CSVPKQTMTGELFF

CDR3 length: 13
J gene: TRBJ1-6
V gene: TRBV30
clone size: .
D gene: .
CDR3 DNA: TGTGCCTGGAGAGCGGGGAACAATTCACCCCTCCACTTT
CDR3 protein: CAWRAGNNSPLHF

CDR3 length: 13
J gene: TRBJ2-1
V gene: TRBV6-1
clone size: .
D gene: TRBD1
CDR3 DNA: TGTGCCAGCAGTGGACAGGGTTCCGGTGAGCAGTTCTTC
CDR3 protein: CASSGQGSGEQFF

CDR3 length: 15
J gene: TRBJ2-3
V gene: TRBV5-4
clone size: few
D gene: TRBD2
CDR3 DNA: TGTGCCAGCAGAAAAAGCGGGAGGCAGACAGATACGCAGTATTTT
CDR3 protein: CASRKSGRQTDTQYF

CDR3 length: 14
J gene: TRBJ2-3
V gene: TRBV28
clone size: .
D gene: .
CDR3 DNA: TGTGCCAGCAGTTCAGGGGGGATCACAGATACGCAGTATTTT
CDR3 protein: CASSSGGITDTQYF

CDR3 length: 15
J gene: TRBJ1-1
V gene: TRBV12-2
clone size: .
D gene: .
CDR3 DNA: TGTGCAAGTCGCTTCCGGACAGGAACAAACACTGAAGCTTTCTTT
CDR3 protein: CASRFRTGTNTEAFF

CDR3 length: 16
J gene: TRBJ2-1
V gene: TRBV28
clone size: .
D gene: TRBD2
CDR3 DNA: TGTGCCAGCAGTTTAAACCCGGCTAGCGGTCACAATGAGCAGTTCTTC
CDR3 protein: CASSLNPASGHNEQFF